The rows below give T cell receptor beta chains drawn from one sample of a study of T cells in Graves' hyperthyroidism and ophthalmopathy. TCRdb ran MiXCR on the multiplex PCR reads and lists one entry per CDR3 protein. In the table there are about 500,000 distinct CDR3 sequences, roughly 18% of which are singletons. Sample: blood. The receptors were gathered from a young woman with Graves' ophthalmopathy. Each CDR3 is given with its conserved first and last residue. A D gene is named only where the DNA matches it firmly. Size is stated for part of the rows, as once, few or many counts, or as a class when the clone is expanded.

v_call	d_call	clone_size	j_call	cdr3_aa	cdr3_nt
TRBV6-1	TRBD2	.	TRBJ2-7	CASSASNLAGDTYEQYF	TGTGCCAGCAGTGCATCCAACCTAGCGGGTGATACCTACGAGCAGTACTTC
TRBV28	.	many	TRBJ2-7	CASTGTEGYEQYF	TGTGCCAGCACCGGTACCGAGGGCTACGAGCAGTACTTC
TRBV29-1	TRBD1	many	TRBJ1-1	CSFRDRMNTEAFF	TGCAGCTTCCGGGACAGGATGAACACTGAAGCTTTCTTT
TRBV12-3/TRBV12-4	.	.	TRBJ2-3	CASRQLGGSTDTQYF	TGTGCCAGCCGCCAGCTGGGGGGTAGCACAGATACGCAGTATTTT
TRBV6-1	TRBD2	few	TRBJ2-7	CASSPTTSGVYEQYF	TGTGCCAGCAGTCCCACGACTAGCGGAGTTTACGAGCAGTACTTC
TRBV20-1	.	many	TRBJ2-7	CSARERRPPYEQYF	TGCAGTGCTAGAGAGCGTAGACCTCCCTACGAGCAGTACTTC
TRBV19	TRBD1	.	TRBJ1-1	CASSPQGTGTEAFF	TGTGCCAGTAGCCCACAGGGGACGGGCACTGAAGCTTTCTTT
TRBV7-2	TRBD1	.	TRBJ2-1	CASSLRWGQGSGEQFF	TGTGCCAGCAGCTTACGGTGGGGACAGGGCTCAGGGGAGCAGTTCTTC
TRBV6-2/TRBV6-3	.	many	TRBJ2-3	CASSQRTDTQYF	TGCGCCAGCAGCCAACGTACAGATACGCAGTATTTT
TRBV2	TRBD2	many	TRBJ2-7	CASSGGRASEQYF	TGTGCCAGCAGCGGCGGGAGGGCCTCCGAGCAGTACTTC
TRBV7-2	TRBD2	many	TRBJ2-3	CASSLAAGVGTDTQYF	TGTGCCAGCAGCTTAGCAGCGGGAGTCGGCACAGATACGCAGTATTTT
TRBV6-4	.	.	TRBJ2-1	CASSDLGSNEQFF	TGTGCCAGCAGTGACCTGGGATCCAATGAGCAGTTCTTC
TRBV29-1	TRBD1	.	TRBJ2-4	CSVGGQGNIQYF	TGCAGCGTTGGGGGACAGGGAAACATTCAGTACTTC
TRBV6-2/TRBV6-3	TRBD2	.	TRBJ2-1	CASNASGSSYNEQFF	TGTGCCAGCAATGCTAGCGGGAGCTCCTACAATGAGCAGTTCTTC
TRBV11-2	.	.	TRBJ2-2	CASSLFQLTGELFF	TGTGCCAGCAGCTTATTTCAGTTGACCGGGGAGCTGTTTTTT
TRBV6-1	TRBD2	.	TRBJ2-5	CASSEFAVVAGGQADF	TGTGCCAGCAGTGAATTTGCGGTGGTGGCGGGGGGCCAGGCGGACTTC